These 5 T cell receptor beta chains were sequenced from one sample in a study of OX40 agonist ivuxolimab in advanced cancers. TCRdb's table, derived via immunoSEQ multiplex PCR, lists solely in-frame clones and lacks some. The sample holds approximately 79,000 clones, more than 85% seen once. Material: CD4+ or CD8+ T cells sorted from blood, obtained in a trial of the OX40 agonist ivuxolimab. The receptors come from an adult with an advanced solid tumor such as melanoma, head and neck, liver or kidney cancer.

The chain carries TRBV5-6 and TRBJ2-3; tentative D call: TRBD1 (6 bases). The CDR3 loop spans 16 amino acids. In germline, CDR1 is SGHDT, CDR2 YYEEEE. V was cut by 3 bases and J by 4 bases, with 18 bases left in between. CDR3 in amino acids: CASSSLTGLSADTQYF. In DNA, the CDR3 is TGTGCCAGCAGCTCCCTCACAGGGTTGTCAGCAGATACGCAGTATTTT.

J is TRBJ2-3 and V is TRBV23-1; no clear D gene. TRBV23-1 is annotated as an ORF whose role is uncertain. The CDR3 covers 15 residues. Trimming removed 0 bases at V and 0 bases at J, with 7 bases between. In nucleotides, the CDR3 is TGCGCCAGCAGTCAATCATTCCCTAGCACAGATACGCAGTATTTT. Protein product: CASSQSFPSTDTQYF.

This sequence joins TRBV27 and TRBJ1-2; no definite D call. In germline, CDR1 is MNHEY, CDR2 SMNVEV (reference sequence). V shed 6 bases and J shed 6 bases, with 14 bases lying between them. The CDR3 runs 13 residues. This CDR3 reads CASSPPFYNGYTF. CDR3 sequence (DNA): TGTGCCAGCAGCCCCCCTTTCTACAATGGCTACACCTTC.

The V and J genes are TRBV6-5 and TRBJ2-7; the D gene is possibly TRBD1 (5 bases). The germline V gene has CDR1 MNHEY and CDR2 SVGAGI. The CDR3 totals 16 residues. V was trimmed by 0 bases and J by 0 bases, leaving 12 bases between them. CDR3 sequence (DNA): TGTGCCAGCAGTTACTCCGCGGACATAGTCTCCTACGAGCAGTACGTC. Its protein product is CASSYSADIVSYEQYV.

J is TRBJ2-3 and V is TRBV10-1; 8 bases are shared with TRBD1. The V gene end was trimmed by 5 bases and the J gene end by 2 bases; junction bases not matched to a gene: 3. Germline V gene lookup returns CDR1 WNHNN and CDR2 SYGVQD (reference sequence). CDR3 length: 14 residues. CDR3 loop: CASSPGQVTDTQYF. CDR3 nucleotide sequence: TGCGCCAGCAGTCCGGGACAGGTCACAGATACGCAGTATTTT.